A selection of T cell receptor beta chains follows, all from one sample in a study of cytomegalovirus exposure and HLA in healthy donors. Assay used: immunoSEQ multiplex PCR; TCRdb lists only in-frame clones, some missing. The data contain some 150,000 clones, about 60% of them singletons. Sequencing input: PBMCs. All receptors derive from a woman in her sixties in good health and CMV-seropositive. The CDR3 runs from the conserved cysteine through the conserved F or W. The D gene is left open where the match is weak. The size of a clone is reported for some rows only, either as once, few or many, or as a class for expanded clones.

V gene: TRBV4-2; D gene: -; J gene: TRBJ2-3; clone size: -; CDR3 DNA: TGTGCCAGCAGCCAAGAGAGGCGACAGATCACAGATACGCAGTATTTT; CDR3 protein: CASSQERRQITDTQYF
V gene: TRBV9; D gene: TRBD1; J gene: TRBJ1-4; clone size: -; CDR3 DNA: TGTGCCAGCAGCGTAGCCGCAGGGGGCGAGAATGAAAAACTGTTTTTT; CDR3 protein: CASSVAAGGENEKLFF
V gene: TRBV4-1; D gene: -; J gene: TRBJ2-2; clone size: -; CDR3 DNA: TGCGCCAGCAGCCCAGGGGGGTGGGGGACCGGGGAGCTGTTTTTT; CDR3 protein: CASSPGGWGTGELFF
V gene: TRBV7-9; D gene: -; J gene: TRBJ2-1; clone size: once; CDR3 DNA: TGTGCCAGCAGCCCGACTGGGAATGAGCAGTTCTTC; CDR3 protein: CASSPTGNEQFF
V gene: TRBV11-2; D gene: -; J gene: TRBJ2-7; clone size: -; CDR3 DNA: TGTGCCAGCAGCTTAGGGCAGCGGGCAACCGAGCAGTACTTC; CDR3 protein: CASSLGQRATEQYF
V gene: TRBV5-4; D gene: TRBD2; J gene: TRBJ2-1; clone size: once; CDR3 DNA: TGTGCCAGCAGCAGTGCCGTAGCGGGAGTCAATGAGCAGTTCTTC; CDR3 protein: CASSSAVAGVNEQFF
V gene: TRBV11-2; D gene: TRBD2; J gene: TRBJ2-3; clone size: -; CDR3 DNA: TGTGCCAGCAGCCTCGGCGGGAGGCCAAGCACAGATACGCAGTATTTT; CDR3 protein: CASSLGGRPSTDTQYF
V gene: TRBV6-5; D gene: -; J gene: TRBJ1-1; clone size: once; CDR3 DNA: TGTGCCAGCAGTTCTGACCGGGTCATTGGCACTGAAGCTTTCTTT; CDR3 protein: CASSSDRVIGTEAFF
V gene: TRBV28; D gene: TRBD1; J gene: TRBJ1-1; clone size: -; CDR3 DNA: TGTGCCAGCATCCGACAGGGGAGGAACACTGAAGCTTTCTTT; CDR3 protein: CASIRQGRNTEAFF
V gene: TRBV5-1; D gene: -; J gene: TRBJ2-7; clone size: -; CDR3 DNA: TGCGCCAGCAGCTTGCCGGGAGATTCGCAGCAGTACTTC; CDR3 protein: CASSLPGDSQQYF
V gene: TRBV25-1; D gene: TRBD2; J gene: TRBJ2-5; clone size: -; CDR3 DNA: TGTGCCAGCAGTCCCCGCGGAGCGGGGCTCCCAATTTCCCAGTACTTC; CDR3 protein: CASSPRGAGLPISQYF
V gene: TRBV28; D gene: TRBD1; J gene: TRBJ1-1; clone size: -; CDR3 DNA: TGTGCCAGCAGTTTGGTCAGGGGGGCTGAAGCTTTCTTT; CDR3 protein: CASSLVRGAEAFF
V gene: TRBV6-5; D gene: -; J gene: TRBJ1-4; clone size: many; CDR3 DNA: TGTGCCAGCAGTTACCATTCAACTAATGAAAAACTGTTTTTT; CDR3 protein: CASSYHSTNEKLFF
V gene: TRBV7-2; D gene: TRBD2; J gene: TRBJ2-2; clone size: -; CDR3 DNA: TGTGCCAGCAGCTCACCGGGACTAGCTCTCACCGGGGAGCTGTTTTTT; CDR3 protein: CASSSPGLALTGELFF
V gene: TRBV5-1; D gene: TRBD1; J gene: TRBJ1-1; clone size: -; CDR3 DNA: TGCGCCAGCAGCTTGGGGACAGGGAGAAACACTGAAGCTTTCTTT; CDR3 protein: CASSLGTGRNTEAFF
V gene: TRBV2; D gene: TRBD1; J gene: TRBJ1-6; clone size: -; CDR3 DNA: TGTGCCAGCAGTAGTAGGGGGCTTGCCAATAATTCACCCCTCCACTTT; CDR3 protein: CASSSRGLANNSPLHF
V gene: TRBV4-2; D gene: TRBD2; J gene: TRBJ2-7; clone size: -; CDR3 DNA: TGTGCCAGCAGTGCCGGGACTAGCTCCTACGAGCAGTACTTC; CDR3 protein: CASSAGTSSYEQYF
V gene: TRBV9; D gene: TRBD1; J gene: TRBJ2-5; clone size: -; CDR3 DNA: TGTGCCAGCAGCGTAGCTTCGCAGGGGGCGGGAGAGACCCAGTACTTC; CDR3 protein: CASSVASQGAGETQYF
V gene: TRBV9; D gene: -; J gene: TRBJ1-3; clone size: -; CDR3 DNA: TGTGCCAGCAGCGTAGGACAGCCCTCTGGAAACACCATATATTTT; CDR3 protein: CASSVGQPSGNTIYF
V gene: TRBV7-6; D gene: TRBD1; J gene: TRBJ1-6; clone size: -; CDR3 DNA: TGTGCCAGCAGCTTAGCGCCAGGGGGAAGGAATTCACCCCTCCACTTT; CDR3 protein: CASSLAPGGRNSPLHF
V gene: TRBV4-3; D gene: TRBD1; J gene: TRBJ2-3; clone size: -; CDR3 DNA: TGCGCCGGCAGCCAAGACTCTGACAGGGGGTCGGCAGATACGCAGTATTTT; CDR3 protein: CAGSQDSDRGSADTQYF
V gene: TRBV19; D gene: TRBD2; J gene: TRBJ2-1; clone size: -; CDR3 DNA: TGTGCCAGTAGTCCCTCGGGGGTGCGGGAGAGCTCCGGGAATGAGCAGTTCTTC; CDR3 protein: CASSPSGVRESSGNEQFF
V gene: TRBV2; D gene: -; J gene: TRBJ1-2; clone size: few; CDR3 DNA: TGTGCCAGCAGTGAAGCGGGGGGTGGCTACACCTTC; CDR3 protein: CASSEAGGGYTF
V gene: TRBV9; D gene: -; J gene: TRBJ2-1; clone size: -; CDR3 DNA: TGTGCCAGCAGTACAAACTACAATGAGCAGTTCTTC; CDR3 protein: CASSTNYNEQFF
V gene: TRBV7-9; D gene: TRBD2; J gene: TRBJ2-1; clone size: few; CDR3 DNA: TGTGCCAGCAGCCTCACACTAGCGGCAAACAATGAGCAGTTCTTC; CDR3 protein: CASSLTLAANNEQFF
V gene: TRBV5-5; D gene: -; J gene: TRBJ2-7; clone size: -; CDR3 DNA: TGTGCCAGCAGCTTACAGATTCAAGGCTCCTACGAGCAGTACTTC; CDR3 protein: CASSLQIQGSYEQYF
V gene: TRBV7-6; D gene: TRBD2; J gene: TRBJ2-4; clone size: -; CDR3 DNA: TGTGCCAGCAGCCTAGGAATCGGTAGCGGGAACATTCAGTACTTC; CDR3 protein: CASSLGIGSGNIQYF
V gene: TRBV5-1; D gene: -; J gene: TRBJ1-1; clone size: -; CDR3 DNA: TGCGCCAGCAGCTTGGCCGGGACATTGAACACTGAAGCTTTCTTT; CDR3 protein: CASSLAGTLNTEAFF
V gene: TRBV28; D gene: -; J gene: TRBJ1-5; clone size: -; CDR3 DNA: TGTGCCAGCAGTTTAAAAGGAGGGGTTCTTCAGCCCCAGCATTTT; CDR3 protein: CASSLKGGVLQPQHF
V gene: TRBV6-6; D gene: -; J gene: TRBJ1-3; clone size: -; CDR3 DNA: TGTGCCAGCAGTTACGGAACAGCTGGAAACACCATATATTTT; CDR3 protein: CASSYGTAGNTIYF
V gene: TRBV28; D gene: -; J gene: TRBJ2-2; clone size: -; CDR3 DNA: TGTGCCAGCAGTTTCTCCTCCGGGAGTTCCACCGGGGAGCTGTTTTTT; CDR3 protein: CASSFSSGSSTGELFF
V gene: TRBV6-5; D gene: TRBD1; J gene: TRBJ2-5; clone size: -; CDR3 DNA: TGTGCCAGCACATTATTTGAGGGGGCGACCCAGTACTTC; CDR3 protein: CASTLFEGATQYF
V gene: TRBV6-4; D gene: -; J gene: TRBJ2-6; clone size: -; CDR3 DNA: TGTGCCAGCAGTGACTCGGGGGGAACGGGGGCCAACGTCCTGACTTTC; CDR3 protein: CASSDSGGTGANVLTF
V gene: TRBV2; D gene: -; J gene: TRBJ2-5; clone size: -; CDR3 DNA: TGTGCCAGCAGTGAATCTTGGGCTTACCAAGAGACCCAGTACTTC; CDR3 protein: CASSESWAYQETQYF
V gene: TRBV6-1; D gene: TRBD1; J gene: TRBJ2-1; clone size: few; CDR3 DNA: TGTGCCAGCGTGTTGGTAGGGACAGGGCGAAATGAGCAGTTCTTC; CDR3 protein: CASVLVGTGRNEQFF
V gene: TRBV19; D gene: TRBD1; J gene: TRBJ2-4; clone size: -; CDR3 DNA: TGTGCCAGTAGTATCCGACAGGGGGGGAAAAACATTCAGTACTTC; CDR3 protein: CASSIRQGGKNIQYF
V gene: TRBV18; D gene: -; J gene: TRBJ2-3; clone size: -; CDR3 DNA: TGTGCCAGCTCACCTGGATTTCGGGAGCGCACAGATACGCAGTATTTT; CDR3 protein: CASSPGFRERTDTQYF
V gene: TRBV14; D gene: -; J gene: TRBJ2-1; clone size: -; CDR3 DNA: TGTGCCAGCAGCCAATTCCCCAACCTGGGGAGTGTCGATGAGCAGTTCTTC; CDR3 protein: CASSQFPNLGSVDEQFF
V gene: TRBV27; D gene: TRBD1; J gene: TRBJ2-3; clone size: few; CDR3 DNA: TGTGCCAGCAGATTACAGGGGAACAGAGATACGCAGTATTTT; CDR3 protein: CASRLQGNRDTQYF
V gene: TRBV7-2; D gene: TRBD2; J gene: TRBJ2-7; clone size: -; CDR3 DNA: TGTGCCAGCAGCCGGACTAGCGGGAGTTTTAGCGAGCAGTACTTC; CDR3 protein: CASSRTSGSFSEQYF